The entry below describes one T cell receptor (beta chain). Each of the TCR libraries took roughly 4,000 ng of total RNA. Amplification used two nested PCRs: roughly 15 cycles, then 8 to 10 cycles, on TCRalpha/TCRbeta cDNA. TCRdb re-called the 5' RACE reads and gives one entry per CDR3 protein, without DNA. This table holds under 200,000 distinct CDR3 sequences. Investigators pulled total RNA out of whole blood and did not sort T cells. This record comes from a study of monozygotic twins with inflammatory bowel disease. The sequenced sample consisted of blood. This receptor was obtained from a human donor with ulcerative colitis or Crohn's disease, or a healthy co-twin of an affected twin (not recorded which).

The CDR3 reads CSVPGGSGQPQHF. The chain links TRBV20-1 to TRBJ1-5; TCRdb calls TRBD1, which cannot be checked without DNA. Germline V gene data show CDR1 as DFQATT and CDR2 as SNEGSKA (reference sequence). The CDR3 contains 13 residues.